The text below deals with one TCR beta chain. Its specificity is unknown. CDR1 is DFQATT and CDR2 is SNEGSKA in the germline V gene (reference sequence). Trimming shortened V by 0 bases and J by 5 bases, and 13 bases separated the two germline ends. The CDR3 has 14 residues. This sample was included in a study of blood T cells in healthy people across ages. General study results and limits: Older age coincided with a roughly linear decline in TCR beta diversity per million T cells.

Primers used in a second PCR of about 6 to 11 cycles were a sample-barcoded 5' primer and a J-beta primer mix. TCRdb called the 5' RACE reads again in MiXCR, with one record for every CDR3 protein. The sample contains around 1,000,000 distinct CDR3 sequences, approximately 25% of which appear only once. This sample was also put to use in a study of T cells of mothers and their children. Turning to that study: The overlap seen between related mothers and children slightly exceeded that of unrelated pairs, though not significantly.

The sequence came from a girl aged 2 to 10 in good health. The chain links TRBV20-1 to TRBJ1-2; D might be TRBD1 (5 bases). Sequencing was carried out using blood. As DNA, the CDR3 is TGCAGTGCTAGAGATCAGGCGGGGGATTATGGCTACACCTTC. Its protein product is CSARDQAGDYGYTF.